This T cell receptor beta chain was obtained from a study of CD8+ T cells in alopecia areata. This CDR3 contains 16 residues. V shed 6 bases and J 3 bases; nucleotides not matched to a gene: 9. Germline lookup yields CDR1 SGHNT and CDR2 YYREEE (reference sequence). As the sequencing template, cDNA was produced by extracting RNA and reverse transcribing it. The method was immunoSEQ multiplex PCR; TCRdb's version includes in-frame clones alone and lacks a portion of them. The repertoire holds a few hundred thousand clones, with roughly two fifths as singletons. Noted treatment: oral pan-JAK inhibitor, 5-10 mg twice daily.

Sequencing used CD4+ T cells sorted from blood, obtained at roughly week 30, from a patient treated with tofacitinib. V is TRBV5-4 and J is TRBJ2-5, with 12 positions matching TRBD2. This TCR derives from a human donor with alopecia areata. CDR3 sequence: CASTLRRLAGEETQYF. The CDR3 DNA is TGTGCCAGCACCCTGAGGAGACTAGCGGGAGAAGAGACCCAGTACTTC.